The 21 T cell receptor beta chains below come from one sample, sequenced in a study of cytomegalovirus exposure and HLA in healthy donors. PCR primers comprised 60 Vbeta and 13 Jbeta primers. Generated by immunoSEQ multiplex PCR, the TCRdb table keeps only in-frame clones and is missing some. The data hold approximately 150,000 clones, with around 81% observed a single time. Sequencing used PBMCs. The receptors were sampled from a woman in her thirties or forties in good health and CMV-seronegative.

The V and J genes are TRBV27 and TRBJ2-7; D is perhaps TRBD1 (8 bases). Trimming took off 1 base at V and 6 bases at J, with 10 bases between the two ends. Germline-derived CDR1 and CDR2 are MNHEY and SMNVEV (reference sequence). The CDR3 has 13 amino acids. CDR3 DNA sequence: TGTGCCAGCAGTTTATACAGGGGGGGCGAGCAGTACTTC. Translation: CASSLYRGGEQYF.

The chain recombines TRBV19 with TRBJ2-5, with 8 bases matching TRBD2. This CDR3 comprises 14 residues. The V gene's germline CDR1 is LNHDA and CDR2 SQIVND (reference sequence). J lost 3 bases, V lost 7 bases, and 7 bases had no gene match. The CDR3 DNA sequence: TGTGCCAGTATGGCGGGAGGTCGGGAAGAGACCCAGTACTTC. Encoded protein: CASMAGGREETQYF. Full variable domain (rest looked up from reference TRBV19 and TRBJ2-5): DGGITQSPKYLFRKEGQNVTLSCEQNLNHDAMYWYRQDPGQGLRLIYYSQIVNDFQKGDIAEGYSVSREKKESFPLTVTSAQKNPTAFYLCASMAGGREETQYFGPGTRLLVL.

This clone was counted at least ten times. J is TRBJ1-1 and V is TRBV5-1; D gene unclear. V lost 0 bases to trimming and J lost 6 bases, with 15 bases between them. The CDR3 has 15 residues. Germline V gene data show CDR1 as SGHRS and CDR2 as YFSETQ. In DNA, the CDR3 is TGCGCCAGCAGCTTGGCCTCGGGAGTTCAATCTGAAGCTTTCTTT. It yields the protein CASSLASGVQSEAFF.

Details on this clone: An end of the junction does not agree with germline; a read error may underlie this. V usage is TRBV7-7 and J usage is TRBJ2-3, with D perhaps matching TRBD2 (6 bases). The CDR3 has 14 residues. The germline V gene has CDR1 SSHAT and CDR2 FNYEAQ (reference sequence). As DNA, the CDR3 is TGTGCTAGCAGCCTGGACTATAGCACAGATACGCAGTATTTT. Translating gives CASSLDYSTDTQYF.

This clone appeared a few times. The V call is TRBV7-3, the J call TRBJ1-2; 8 bases align to TRBD1. Germline V gene data show CDR1 as SGHTA and CDR2 as FQGTGA. V lost 4 bases, J lost 6 bases, and 4 bases stayed unmatched. There are 13 residues in the CDR3. The CDR3 spells CASSSQTGDGYTF. The CDR3 coding sequence is TGTGCCAGCAGCTCCCAGACAGGGGATGGCTACACCTTC. The whole variable domain, filled in from reference TRBV7-3 and TRBJ1-2, reads GAGVSQTPSNKVTEKGKYVELRCDPISGHTALYWYRQSLGQGPEFLIYFQGTGAADDSGLPNDRFFAVRPEGSVSTLKIQRTERGDSAVYLCASSSQTGDGYTFGSGTRLTVV.

The J gene is TRBJ1-2, the V gene TRBV28, with TRBD1 identical over 8 bases. The CDR3 runs 13 residues. Germline CDR1 reads MDHEN; CDR2 reads SYDVKM. The junction had 5 bases not matched to a gene; V was cut back by 6 bases and J by 5 bases. CDR3 amino acids: CASSPQGGYGYTF. The CDR3 DNA is TGTGCCAGCAGCCCACAGGGGGGGTATGGCTACACCTTC.

The rearrangement uses TRBV30 and TRBJ2-1; a possible D gene is TRBD1 (6 bases). Looked up from germline, CDR1 is GTSNPN and CDR2 is SVGIG (reference sequence). Trimming pared 2 bases from V and 6 bases from J, leaving 11 bases between. This CDR3 is built from 13 residues. The chain's CDR3 is CAWSSQGPNEQFF. CDR3 in DNA: TGTGCCTGGAGTAGTCAGGGGCCCAATGAGCAGTTCTTC.

To note about this clone: One end of the junction fails to match germline, which may point to a read error. The gene calls are TRBV7-7 and TRBJ2-1; 8 bases map to TRBD2. In germline, CDR1 is SSHAT, CDR2 FNYEAQ (reference sequence). This CDR3 contains 14 residues. The DNA for the CDR3 is TGTGCTAGCAGCTCCGGACTAGCAGTAAATGAGCAGTTCTTC. Residues: CASSSGLAVNEQFF.

The rearrangement joins TRBV9 to TRBJ1-1; D not resolved. This CDR3 spans 17 amino acids. From germline, CDR1 is SGDLS and CDR2 YYNGEE. V was trimmed by 0 bases and J by 1 base, leaving 16 bases between them. The CDR3 nucleotides are TGTGCCAGCAGCGTAGAGGGAGGCGATCCTCGGAACACTGAAGCTTTCTTT. It encodes CASSVEGGDPRNTEAFF.

The chain recombines TRBV11-3 with TRBJ2-7; 7 positions agree with TRBD2. Trimming cost V 1 base and J 9 bases; bases outside gene matches: 9. The V gene's germline CDR1 is SGHNT and CDR2 YENEEA. CDR3 length equals 14 residues. The CDR3 region has the DNA TGTGCCAGCAGCTTAGCGCAGGGAGGGTTTGGGCAGTACTTC. It encodes CASSLAQGGFGQYF.

The J gene is TRBJ2-7, the V gene TRBV15, with 9 bases lining up with TRBD1. Germline trimming cut 0 bases from V and 4 bases from J; bases unmatched to any gene: 4. The CDR3 extends over 15 amino acids. Germline V gene lookup returns CDR1 LNHNV and CDR2 YYDKDF (reference sequence). CDR3 loop: CATSREGGQGYEQYF. The CDR3 DNA reads as TGTGCCACCAGCAGAGAAGGGGGACAGGGATACGAGCAGTACTTC.

This clone showed up many times. The V call is TRBV6-1, the J call TRBJ2-1; 7 nucleotides align to TRBD1. There are 15 residues in the CDR3. Germline V gives CDR1 MNHNS, CDR2 SASEGT. V lost 4 bases, J lost 1 base, and 4 bases stayed unmatched. CDR3 residues: CASSGTGGSYNEQFF. The CDR3 nucleotides are TGTGCCAGCAGTGGGACAGGAGGTTCCTACAATGAGCAGTTCTTC.

The chain joins TRBV2 to TRBJ1-4; possibly TRBD1 for D (5 bases). The CDR3 runs to 13 residues. Germline V gene sequence: CDR1 SNHLY, CDR2 FYNNEI. V lost 11 bases to trimming and J lost 5 bases, with 15 bases between them. CDR3 DNA sequence: TGTGCCCTACAGGAGAGTTGGAATGAAAAACTGTTTTTT. Its translation is CALQESWNEKLFF.

The chain has TRBV28 and TRBJ1-1, with 9 bases that match TRBD1. Germline CDR1 is MDHEN and CDR2 is SYDVKM. This CDR3 has 16 amino acids. V lost 2 bases, J lost 1 base, and 5 bases stayed unmatched. This CDR3 is CASSLNPDRGNTEAFF. In nucleotides, the CDR3 is TGTGCCAGCAGTTTAAACCCGGACAGGGGGAACACTGAAGCTTTCTTT.

The CDR3 sequence is CASSDWTSGSHTGELFF. The CDR3 DNA reads as TGTGCCAGCAGTGACTGGACTAGCGGGAGTCACACCGGGGAGCTGTTTTTT. V is TRBV25-1 and J is TRBJ2-2, with 13 positions matching TRBD2. This CDR3 region has 17 residues. CDR1 is MGHDK and CDR2 is SYGVNS in the germline V gene. V lost 3 bases and J lost 3; bases outside the gene matches: 4. Using reference TRBV25-1 and TRBJ2-2 for the parts outside the CDR3, the full variable domain is EADIYQTPRYLVIGTGKKITLECSQTMGHDKMYWYQQDPGMELHLIHYSYGVNSTEKGDLSSESTVSRIRTEHFPLTLESARPSHTSQYLCASSDWTSGSHTGELFFGEGSRLTVL.

The rearrangement uses TRBV30 and TRBJ1-6, with no clear D. Germline V CDR1 and CDR2: GTSNPN, SVGIG (reference sequence). The CDR3 covers 12 residues. The ends were cut back, 0 bases at V and 12 bases at J, with 9 bases in the middle. The CDR3 DNA follows: TGTGCCTGGAGTGTTTCACACGAACCCCTCCACTTT. This sequence encodes CAWSVSHEPLHF.

The chain carries TRBV30 and TRBJ2-5; 11 nucleotides align to TRBD2. The end of the DNA is better explained by TRBJ2-7, so the J call may be wrong. From germline, CDR1 is GTSNPN and CDR2 SVGIG (reference sequence). The CDR3 sequence is 15 residues long. The CDR3 sequence is CAWSLLAGERDEQYF. The DNA of the CDR3 is TGTGCCTGGAGTCTACTAGCGGGAGAAAGAGACGAGCAGTACTTC.

The chain carries TRBV6-1 and TRBJ1-5; D gene ambiguous. Germline CDR1 MNHNS, CDR2 SASEGT. V lost 2 bases, J lost 7 bases, and 12 bases lay in between. The CDR3 sequence is 14 residues long. CDR3 in DNA: TGTGCCAGCAGTGAAACCCGGACTGGGCAGCCCCAGCATTTT. Amino acid sequence: CASSETRTGQPQHF.

J is TRBJ1-1 and V is TRBV7-9, with 9 bases identical to TRBD1. The CDR3 sequence is 16 residues long. CDR1 is SEHNR and CDR2 is FQNEAQ in the germline V gene (reference sequence). V trimming: 5 bases; J trimming: 0 bases; junction bases outside the gene matches: 7. The CDR3 DNA sequence: TGTGCCAGCAGCGAACAGGGGGCCCCATTGAACACTGAAGCTTTCTTT. This gives the protein CASSEQGAPLNTEAFF.

With regard to this clone: The same CDR3 arises from other DNA sequences in this sample as well. The rearrangement uses TRBV30 and TRBJ2-7; D may be TRBD2 (6 bases). This CDR3 comprises 11 residues. The V gene's germline CDR1 is GTSNPN and CDR2 SVGIG (reference sequence). V was clipped by 3 bases and J by 3 bases, with 6 bases between them. CDR3 sequence reads: CAWRGGYEQYF. The CDR3 bases are TGTGCCTGGAGGGGGGGCTACGAGCAGTACTTC.

This sequence joins TRBV7-6 and TRBJ2-7; TRBD2 agrees at 11 bases. The length of the CDR3 is 14 residues. V lost 5 bases, J lost 3 bases, and 3 bases stayed unmatched. CDR1 SGHVS and CDR2 FNYEAQ come from the germline V gene. The CDR3 region is CASSPSGGIYEQYF. The CDR3 bases are TGTGCCAGCAGCCCTAGCGGGGGGATCTACGAGCAGTACTTC.